These T cell receptor beta chains were read from a single sample in a study of blood T cell repertoires in COVID-19. Some clones are missing from TCRdb's copy, which holds only in-frame ones; the method was immunoSEQ multiplex PCR. The data contain more than 150,000 clones, about 87% of them singletons. Sequenced sample: peripheral blood. These receptor sequences come from a woman aged 70-85 years with COVID-19, enrolled during active disease. CDR3s include the opening cysteine and the closing phenylalanine or tryptophan. Each record gives: CDR3 DNA, CDR3 protein, D gene, clone size, J gene, V gene. D genes are given only for firm matches. The size field is filled for only some rows; it gives once, few, many or a size class.

TGTGCCAGTAGTGGATACAGGGGGACGGATACGCAGTATTTT	CASSGYRGTDTQYF	TRBD1	-	TRBJ2-3	TRBV19
TGTGCCAGCAGCCCCCGGACTAGCGGGAGTTACGAGCAGTACTTC	CASSPRTSGSYEQYF	TRBD2	-	TRBJ2-7	TRBV5-4
TGTGCCAGCTCACCAGGGGCCGCAGGTGGGAGCAATCAGCCCCAGCATTTT	CASSPGAAGGSNQPQHF	-	once	TRBJ1-5	TRBV18
TGCGCCAGCAGCCAAGGAACTAGCGGTAACACCGGGGAGCTGTTTTTT	CASSQGTSGNTGELFF	TRBD2	once	TRBJ2-2	TRBV4-3
TGCAGCGTTGGACTAGCGGGAGCCGGGACGGATACGCAGTATTTT	CSVGLAGAGTDTQYF	TRBD2	-	TRBJ2-3	TRBV29-1
TGTGCCAGCAGTTACTCCCCACAGGGGGGGAATCAGCCCCAGCATTTT	CASSYSPQGGNQPQHF	TRBD1	-	TRBJ1-5	TRBV6-5
TGCGCCAGCAGCTTGGAGACAGCAAGCGGGGAGCTGTTTTTT	CASSLETASGELFF	-	-	TRBJ2-2	TRBV5-1
TGTGCCAGCAGCTTGCGACAGGTTCCTGAAGCTTTCTTT	CASSLRQVPEAFF	-	-	TRBJ1-1	TRBV11-2
TGTGCCAGCAGCCTTGGGAGAGCTGGGACAGATACGCAGTATTTT	CASSLGRAGTDTQYF	-	-	TRBJ2-3	TRBV11-3
TGTGCCAGCAGCCAAGGCGCCGGGTACGAGCAGTACTTC	CASSQGAGYEQYF	-	-	TRBJ2-7	TRBV3-1/TRBV3-2
TGTGCCAGCAAGGGGACAGGGGATCGCTATGGCTACACCTTC	CASKGTGDRYGYTF	TRBD1	-	TRBJ1-2	TRBV6-6
TGCGCCAGCAGCCCGACTAGCGGATACACAGATACGCAGTATTTT	CASSPTSGYTDTQYF	TRBD2	-	TRBJ2-3	TRBV5-1
TGTGCCAGCAGCCCGTTAGCGGGAGGGTACAATGAGCAGTTCTTC	CASSPLAGGYNEQFF	TRBD2	-	TRBJ2-1	TRBV11-3
TGTGCCTGGAGGGACGCGGGTACTGAAGCTTTCTTT	CAWRDAGTEAFF	-	-	TRBJ1-1	TRBV30
TGTGCCAGCAGTCCCGACAGGGGGAGGGTGACCCAGTACTTC	CASSPDRGRVTQYF	TRBD1	once	TRBJ2-5	TRBV6-5
TGCGCCAGCAGCTTGGCCGGGAGAAGCGGGAGTCAAGATACGCAGTATTTT	CASSLAGRSGSQDTQYF	TRBD2	-	TRBJ2-3	TRBV5-1
TGTGCCAGCTCAGTTACGAGAACTAATGAAAAACTGTTTTTT	CASSVTRTNEKLFF	-	-	TRBJ1-4	TRBV18
TGCGCCAGCAGCTTGGAGGTTGGACTGCTATACGAGCAGTACTTC	CASSLEVGLLYEQYF	-	-	TRBJ2-7	TRBV5-1
TGTGCCAGCAGCCAAACGACAGGGGACGCGTCACCCCTCCACTTT	CASSQTTGDASPLHF	TRBD1	-	TRBJ1-6	TRBV2
TGCGCCAGCAGCCAAGATAGGGGACTAGCGGGAGGCACAGATACGCAGTATTTT	CASSQDRGLAGGTDTQYF	TRBD2	-	TRBJ2-3	TRBV4-3
TGTGCCAGCAGGGGCTCCGGGACAGGATTAACAGATACGCAGTATTTT	CASRGSGTGLTDTQYF	TRBD1	-	TRBJ2-3	TRBV25-1
TGCAGCGTTACCGCGGGGCAAATAACCCAACCCTACGAGCAGTACTTC	CSVTAGQITQPYEQYF	-	-	TRBJ2-7	TRBV29-1
TGTGCCAGCAGTTTACAGGGCTACACCGGGGAGCTGTTTTTT	CASSLQGYTGELFF	-	once	TRBJ2-2	TRBV28
TGCGCCAGCAGCCAAGATATGGGGGGGGGCTATGGCTACACCTTC	CASSQDMGGGYGYTF	-	-	TRBJ1-2	TRBV4-1
TGTGCCAGCAGCCCCACGGGGGGCAGTGAAAAACTGTTTTTT	CASSPTGGSEKLFF	-	once	TRBJ1-4	TRBV3-1/TRBV3-2
TGTGCCACCAGTGACTTACAGGACAGCCAAGAGACCCAGTACTTC	CATSDLQDSQETQYF	-	-	TRBJ2-5	TRBV24-1
TGTGCCAGCAGCGAAGCCGCTAGCGTCACAGATACGCAGTATTTT	CASSEAASVTDTQYF	-	-	TRBJ2-3	TRBV7-2
TGTGCCATATACAGGCTTAGCAATCAGCCCCAGCATTTT	CAIYRLSNQPQHF	-	-	TRBJ1-5	TRBV6-5
TGTGCCATCAGTGGTGATGGAGGCGATCAGCCCCAGCATTTT	CAISGDGGDQPQHF	-	-	TRBJ1-5	TRBV10-3
TGTGCCAGTAGTACCGACAGGGGGCTCTACGAGCAGTACTTC	CASSTDRGLYEQYF	TRBD1	-	TRBJ2-7	TRBV19
TGTGCCTGGAGCCGGGACAGGTCCTACGAGCAGTACTTC	CAWSRDRSYEQYF	TRBD1	few	TRBJ2-7	TRBV30
TGTGCCACCCAAGGGAGTAGCTCCTACAATGAGCAGTTCTTC	CATQGSSSYNEQFF	-	-	TRBJ2-1	TRBV24-1
TGTGCCAGCAGCCCGGGACAGGGCGGTGAAAAACTGTTTTTT	CASSPGQGGEKLFF	TRBD1	-	TRBJ1-4	TRBV7-9
TGTGCCATCAGTGACTTCCCGAGGGTGGAGAACACTGAAGCTTTCTTT	CAISDFPRVENTEAFF	-	-	TRBJ1-1	TRBV10-3
TGTGCCTGGAGTGGAGACAGGGAATTCCAGCCCCAGCATTTT	CAWSGDREFQPQHF	TRBD1	-	TRBJ1-5	TRBV30
TGTGCCAGCAGTCCCGGGCTAGCGGTCTCCTACGAGCAGTACTTC	CASSPGLAVSYEQYF	TRBD2	-	TRBJ2-7	TRBV6-5
TGCGCCAGCAGTCCCCTCCAGGGTGTCTACACTGAAGCTTTCTTT	CASSPLQGVYTEAFF	-	-	TRBJ1-1	TRBV23-1
TGTGCCAGCAGCACCGGACAGATCGCCTACGAGCAGTACTTC	CASSTGQIAYEQYF	-	once	TRBJ2-7	TRBV11-1
TGTGCCAGCAGCCATGAGACAGGGGGGAGCACTGAAGCTTTCTTT	CASSHETGGSTEAFF	TRBD1	-	TRBJ1-1	TRBV4-2
TGTGCCAGCAGCTTAAGGGAAGGGGCTGGGGAGACCCAGTACTTC	CASSLREGAGETQYF	-	-	TRBJ2-5	TRBV7-8
TGTGCCAGCAGCTGGACTAGCGGGACGGCCTACGAGCAGTACTTC	CASSWTSGTAYEQYF	TRBD2	-	TRBJ2-7	TRBV7-2
TGCAGTGCTAGTAGACAGGGGTCCTACACTGAAGCTTTCTTT	CSASRQGSYTEAFF	TRBD1	-	TRBJ1-1	TRBV20-1
TGTGCCAGCAGGACAGGGGTCGGACAGCCCCAGCATTTT	CASRTGVGQPQHF	TRBD1	-	TRBJ1-5	TRBV6-5
TGTGCCAGCAGCTTAGGGTTGACAGAGGCCAATGAGCAGTTCTTC	CASSLGLTEANEQFF	-	-	TRBJ2-1	TRBV7-2
TGTGCCAGGGCGACTAGCGGGAGGGCCGGAGATACGCAGTATTTT	CARATSGRAGDTQYF	TRBD2	-	TRBJ2-3	TRBV2